The next 28 T cell receptor beta chains were all read from a single sample in a study of monozygotic twins with inflammatory bowel disease. TCRdb re-called the 5' RACE reads and catalogs CDR3 proteins one per entry, DNA excluded. This specimen shows approximately 300,000 distinct CDR3 sequences; the ten leading clones hold less than 6.5%. The sample consisted of blood. These receptors originate from a human donor with ulcerative colitis or Crohn's disease, or a healthy co-twin of an affected twin (not recorded which).

The chain has TRBV20-1 and TRBJ2-7; lacking DNA, the TRBD2 call made by TCRdb goes unchecked. Germline assignment: CDR1 DFQATT and CDR2 SNEGSKA (reference sequence). The CDR3 is made up of 18 amino acids. CDR3 region: CSARDWTSGRGSSYEQYF.

The V call is TRBV20-1, the J call TRBJ1-2; TCRdb lists TRBD1, though no DNA is available to test this call. The CDR3 runs to 16 residues. Looked up from germline, CDR1 is DFQATT and CDR2 is SNEGSKA (reference sequence). The CDR3 here is CSARTPSGTGLYGYTF.

The chain has TRBV12-3 or TRBV12-4 and TRBJ1-2. The CDR3 covers 11 residues. The CDR3 here is CASTNGEGYTF.

The chain has TRBV20-1 and TRBJ1-5. CDR1 DFQATT and CDR2 SNEGSKA come from the germline V gene (reference sequence). This CDR3 contains 13 residues. CDR3 sequence reads: CSATPDRNQPQHF.

The chain employs TRBV24-1 and TRBJ2-2. This CDR3 contains 13 residues. Per germline, CDR1 KGHDR and CDR2 SFDVKD. This chain's CDR3 is CATSRSNTGELFF.

The V and J genes are TRBV4-2 and TRBJ2-7; without DNA, the TCRdb call of TRBD1 cannot be checked. Germline assignment: CDR1 LGHNA and CDR2 YNFKEQ. This CDR3 comprises 13 residues. The CDR3: CASSQEPGYEQYF.

The rearrangement uses TRBV9 and TRBJ2-1; checking the TCRdb D call of TRBD2 is not possible without DNA. Germline V gene lookup returns CDR1 SGDLS and CDR2 YYNGEE. This CDR3 spans 15 amino acids. CDR3: CASSAGTSSYNEQFF.

V usage is TRBV4-2 and J usage is TRBJ2-1; TCRdb picks TRBD1, but there is no DNA to check that call. The CDR3 contains 17 residues. Germline CDR1 LGHNA, CDR2 YNFKEQ. CDR3 sequence: CASSPGGRPLQYNEQFF.

V and J are TRBV29-1 and TRBJ2-1; TCRdb returns TRBD2, unconfirmable since there is no DNA. The CDR3 runs 11 residues. Germline V lookup: CDR1 SQVTM, CDR2 ANQGSEA. The CDR3 is CSVEGPTAMVF.

The V call is TRBV5-6, the J call TRBJ1-4; the TCRdb call, TRBD1, lacks DNA for checking. Germline CDR1 and CDR2: SGHDT and YYEEEE. This CDR3 spans 14 amino acids. The CDR3 sequence: CASSFGTGNEKLFF.

The J gene is TRBJ2-7, the V gene TRBV29-1; TCRdb calls TRBD1, which cannot be checked without DNA. This CDR3 is built from 15 residues. Germline values: CDR1 SQVTM, CDR2 ANQGSEA. The CDR3 loop reads CSTGQSYSGSYEQYF.

The rearrangement links TRBV2 to TRBJ2-7; without DNA, the TCRdb call of TRBD2 cannot be checked. Germline CDR1 SNHLY, CDR2 FYNNEI. CDR3 length equals 14 residues. The CDR3 spells CASMKSGGLYEQYF. Complete variable domain (other parts from reference TRBV2 and TRBJ2-7): EPEVTQTPSHQVTQMGQEVILRCVPISNHLYFYWYRQILGQKVEFLVSFYNNEISEKSEIFDDQFSVERPDGSNFTLKIRSTKLEDSAMYFCASMKSGGLYEQYFGPGTRLTVT.

The chain is built from TRBV20-1 and TRBJ2-3; as DNA is missing, the TRBD1 call by TCRdb cannot be tested. The V gene's germline CDR1 is DFQATT and CDR2 SNEGSKA (reference sequence). This CDR3 is 11 amino acids long. The CDR3 is CSAHRGDTQYF.

This chain links TRBV12-3 or TRBV12-4 with TRBJ1-6; TCRdb's D call of TRBD1 is untestable without DNA. The CDR3 is 15 residues long. CDR3 sequence reads: CASRAQGDYNSPLHF.

This chain uses TRBV9 with TRBJ2-5; TCRdb picks TRBD2, but there is no DNA to check that call. Germline CDR1 is SGDLS and CDR2 is YYNGEE. CDR3 size: 17 residues. The CDR3 region is CASSVEGLAVVQETQYF.

V and J are TRBV6-2 or TRBV6-3 and TRBJ2-7; the D call of TRBD1 rests on TCRdb alone, since no DNA is present to check it. Germline V gene data show CDR1 as MNHEY and CDR2 as SVGEGT. CDR3 size: 16 residues. CDR3: CASSMGRTGRTYEQYF.

The CDR3 region is CASSQEGSGTGVFEQYF. The chain uses TRBV4-3 and TRBJ2-7; the D call of TRBD1 rests on TCRdb alone, since no DNA is present to check it. The V gene's germline CDR1 is LGHNA and CDR2 YSLEER. The CDR3 has 17 amino acids.

The genes are TRBV7-8 and TRBJ1-6. The CDR3 is made up of 18 amino acids. CDR1 SGHVS and CDR2 FQNEAQ come from the germline V gene. The CDR3 loop is CASSLGRQALTNNSPLHF.

The rearrangement uses TRBV15 and TRBJ2-3; TCRdb's D gene call, TRBD2, goes unchecked for lack of DNA. There are 13 residues in the CDR3. The germline V gene encodes CDR1 LNHNV and CDR2 YYDKDF (reference sequence). CDR3 sequence reads: CATSRVAPDTQYF.

The chain combines TRBV6-5 with TRBJ2-1. Germline CDR1 is MNHEY and CDR2 is SVGAGI. The CDR3 length is 15 residues. CDR3 loop: CASSYSMSSYNEQFF.

This chain links TRBV12-3 or TRBV12-4 with TRBJ1-1; TCRdb proposes TRBD1, but this gene call is untestable without DNA. The CDR3 is 17 amino acids. The CDR3 protein is CASSNLSRPRGRAGAFF.

J is TRBJ2-4 and V is TRBV6-4; TCRdb proposes TRBD2, but this gene call is untestable without DNA. The CDR3 sequence is 14 residues long. CDR1 is MRHNA and CDR2 is SNTAGT in the germline V gene. The CDR3 region is CAPPRGLAKNIQYF.

The chain joins TRBV20-1 to TRBJ2-5; as DNA is missing, the TRBD1 call by TCRdb cannot be tested. CDR1 and CDR2 from the germline V gene are DFQATT and SNEGSKA (reference sequence). The CDR3 contains 16 residues. CDR3 protein: CSARDRLAGPQETQYF.

This chain joins TRBV5-4 and TRBJ2-1; TCRdb selects TRBD1, and the lack of DNA leaves this call unchecked. The CDR3 length is 16 residues. From germline, CDR1 is SGHNT and CDR2 YYREEE (reference sequence). CDR3 sequence reads: CASTTGGWVGGDEQFF.

The chain has TRBV7-2 and TRBJ2-5; TCRdb picks TRBD1, but there is no DNA to check that call. The CDR3 consists of 13 residues. The germline gives CDR1 SGHTA, CDR2 FQGNSA. CDR3 residues: CASGAGRGETQYF.

V usage is TRBV6-2 or TRBV6-3 and J usage is TRBJ1-2. There are 13 residues in the CDR3. Per the germline V gene, CDR1 is MNHEY and CDR2 is SVGEGT. The CDR3 reads CASNIQSNYGYTF.

The chain joins TRBV30 to TRBJ1-5; TCRdb indicates TRBD1, and absent DNA this call remains unverified. The CDR3 contains 13 residues. In germline, CDR1 is GTSNPN, CDR2 SVGIG (reference sequence). The CDR3 protein is CASRSQGDQPQHF.

The V gene is TRBV27, the J gene TRBJ2-1; TCRdb reports TRBD1, a call that lacks DNA to check it against. The CDR3 is 15 residues long. Germline assignment: CDR1 MNHEY and CDR2 SMNVEV (reference sequence). CDR3: CASSPLSTGYNEQFF.